Here is one T cell receptor beta chain with its context. The antigen is not known. Trimming cost V 2 bases and J 6 bases; bases outside gene matches: 1. The germline CDR1 and CDR2 sequences are DFQATT and SNEGSKA (reference sequence). CDR3 length: 11 amino acids. Time point of the sample: baseline pretreatment blood. As for treatment: 15 Gy SBRT to primary tumor, nephrectomy 4 weeks later. Clear cell pathology was present in this patient's renal cell carcinoma. The data derive from a study of radiation and T cells in renal cell carcinoma. Study at large: Nephrectomy followed 15 Gy stereotactic body radiation by 4 weeks. General study points: Without pretreatment biopsies, baseline tumor clonotype presence was undetermined. In blood, top tumor clones expanded by 2 weeks, shrinking by 4.

The table came from immunoSEQ multiplex PCR; TCRdb's copy has only in-frame clones and leaves some out. Of around 140,000 clones listed, around 78% are singletons. V is TRBV20-1 and J is TRBJ2-7; TRBD2 matches 7 bases. This receptor was identified in a woman in her forties or fifties with renal cell carcinoma. This sample comprised blood, obtained from a patient whose treatment included radiotherapy and nephrectomy. As DNA, the CDR3 is TGCAGTGCTAGAAGCGGGATCGAGCAGTACTTC. It is translated as CSARSGIEQYF.